Reported below is one T cell receptor beta chain. V dropped 4 bases and J dropped 4; count of bases not matched to a gene: 1. The germline V gene encodes CDR1 KGHSH and CDR2 LQKENI. This CDR3 is 15 amino acids long. Libraries were prepared by immunoSEQ multiplex PCR; TCRdb keeps only in-frame clonotypes and omits some of them. The table lists some 95,000 clones, around 80% of them singletons, with around 7% in the top ten. The data originate from a study of blood T cell repertoires in COVID-19. Study overall: The United States, Italy and Spain supplied acute and convalescent COVID-19 samples. Nucleic acid was either cDNA or gDNA, and it came from T cells, B-cell-depleted T cells, or PBMCs.

This TCR was sampled from a man aged 65 to 79 with acute or convalescent COVID-19. Material for sequencing was peripheral blood. J is TRBJ2-2 and V is TRBV18, with TRBD2 matching over 12 bases. For the CDR3, the DNA is TGTGCCAGCTCACAACTAGCGGGAGGCACCGGGGAGCTGTTTTTT. As protein: CASSQLAGGTGELFF.